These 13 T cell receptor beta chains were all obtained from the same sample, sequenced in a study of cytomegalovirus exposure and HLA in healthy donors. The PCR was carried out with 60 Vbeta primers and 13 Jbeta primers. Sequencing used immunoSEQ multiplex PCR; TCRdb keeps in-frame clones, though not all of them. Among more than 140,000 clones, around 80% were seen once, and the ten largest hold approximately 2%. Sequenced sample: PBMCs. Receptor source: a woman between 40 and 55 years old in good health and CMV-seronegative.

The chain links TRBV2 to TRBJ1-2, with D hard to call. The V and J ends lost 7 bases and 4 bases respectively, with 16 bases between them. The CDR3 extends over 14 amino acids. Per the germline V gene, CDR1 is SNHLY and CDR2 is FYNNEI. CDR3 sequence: CASIGLEGFYGYTF. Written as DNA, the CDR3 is TGTGCCAGCATAGGTTTAGAGGGTTTCTATGGCTACACCTTC.

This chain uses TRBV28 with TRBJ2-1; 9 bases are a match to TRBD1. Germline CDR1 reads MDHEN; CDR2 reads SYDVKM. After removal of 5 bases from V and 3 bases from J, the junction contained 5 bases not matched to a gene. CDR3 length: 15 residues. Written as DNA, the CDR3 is TGTGCCAGCAGTAAGGGGACAGGGTTCTACAATGAGCAGTTCTTC. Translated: CASSKGTGFYNEQFF.

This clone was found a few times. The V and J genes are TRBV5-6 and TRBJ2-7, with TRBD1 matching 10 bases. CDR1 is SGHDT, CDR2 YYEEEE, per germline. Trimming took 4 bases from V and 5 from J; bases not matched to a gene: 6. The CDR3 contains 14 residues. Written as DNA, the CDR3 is TGTGCCAGCAGCCGCGGGACAGGGGTCCACGAGCAGTACTTC. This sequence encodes CASSRGTGVHEQYF.

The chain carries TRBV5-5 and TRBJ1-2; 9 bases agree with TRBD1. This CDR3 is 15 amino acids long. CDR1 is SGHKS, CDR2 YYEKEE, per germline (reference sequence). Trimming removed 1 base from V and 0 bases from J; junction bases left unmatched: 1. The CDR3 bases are TGTGCCAGCAGCTTGCGACAGGGGGCTAACTATGGCTACACCTTC. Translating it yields CASSLRQGANYGYTF. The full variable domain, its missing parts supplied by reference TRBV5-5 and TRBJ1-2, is DAGVTQSPTHLIKTRGQQVTLRCSPISGHKSVSWYQQVLGQGPQFIFQYYEKEERGRGNFPDRFSARQFPNYSSELNVNALLLGDSALYLCASSLRQGANYGYTFGSGTRLTVV.

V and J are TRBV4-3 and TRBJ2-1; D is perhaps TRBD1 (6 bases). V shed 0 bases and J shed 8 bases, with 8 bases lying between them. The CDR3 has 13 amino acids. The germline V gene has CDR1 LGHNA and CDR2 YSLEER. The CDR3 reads CASSQEAGDEQFF. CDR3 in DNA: TGCGCCAGCAGCCAAGAGGCAGGGGATGAGCAGTTCTTC.

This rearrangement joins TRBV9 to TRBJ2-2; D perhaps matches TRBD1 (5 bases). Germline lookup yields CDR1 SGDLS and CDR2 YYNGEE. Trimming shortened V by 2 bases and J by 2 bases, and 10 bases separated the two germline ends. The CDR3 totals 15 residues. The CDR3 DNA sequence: TGTGCCAGCAGCGTTGGGGCGGCAAACACCGGGGAGCTGTTTTTT. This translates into CASSVGAANTGELFF. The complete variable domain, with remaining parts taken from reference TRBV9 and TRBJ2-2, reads DSGVTQTPKHLITATGQRVTLRCSPRSGDLSVYWYQQSLDQGLQFLIQYYNGEERAKGNILERFSAQQFPDLHSELNLSSLELGDSALYFCASSVGAANTGELFFGEGSRLTVL.

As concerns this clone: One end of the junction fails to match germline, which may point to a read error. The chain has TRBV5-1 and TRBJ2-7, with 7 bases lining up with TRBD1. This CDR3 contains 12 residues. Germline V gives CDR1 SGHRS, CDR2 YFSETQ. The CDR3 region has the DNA TGCGCCAGCAGCAGGGACCGACAGGGTGCGGACTTC. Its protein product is CASSRDRQGADF.

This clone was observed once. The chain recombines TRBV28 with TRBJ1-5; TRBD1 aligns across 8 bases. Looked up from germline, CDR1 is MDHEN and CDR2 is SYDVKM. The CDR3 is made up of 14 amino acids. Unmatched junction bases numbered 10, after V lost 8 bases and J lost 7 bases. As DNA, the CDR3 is TGTGCCAGCGACATGAGCACAGGGGGACAGCCCCAGCATTTT. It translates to CASDMSTGGQPQHF.

Here the CDR3 DNA reads TGTGCCAGCCACCCACCGGGGAAGGGCGGTAATGAAAAACTGTTTTTT. Translating it yields CASHPPGKGGNEKLFF. This chain links TRBV7-9 with TRBJ1-4; no reliable D call. The ends were cut back, 8 bases at V and 4 bases at J, with 20 bases in the middle. The CDR3 spans 16 residues. In germline, CDR1 is SEHNR, CDR2 FQNEAQ (reference sequence).

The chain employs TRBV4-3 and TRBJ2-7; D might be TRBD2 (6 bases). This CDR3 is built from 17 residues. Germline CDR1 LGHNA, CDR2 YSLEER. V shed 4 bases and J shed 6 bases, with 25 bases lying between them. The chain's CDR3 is CASSPEGTGTLRREQYF. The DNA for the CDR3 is TGCGCCAGCAGCCCCGAGGGGACCGGGACTCTCCGTCGCGAGCAGTACTTC.

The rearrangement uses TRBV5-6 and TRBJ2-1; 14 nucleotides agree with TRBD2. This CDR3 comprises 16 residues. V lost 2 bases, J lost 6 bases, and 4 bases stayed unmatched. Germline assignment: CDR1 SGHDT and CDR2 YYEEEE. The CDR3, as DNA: TGTGCCAGCAGCTTCATGGGACTAGCGGGAGCCAATGAGCAGTTCTTC. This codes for CASSFMGLAGANEQFF.

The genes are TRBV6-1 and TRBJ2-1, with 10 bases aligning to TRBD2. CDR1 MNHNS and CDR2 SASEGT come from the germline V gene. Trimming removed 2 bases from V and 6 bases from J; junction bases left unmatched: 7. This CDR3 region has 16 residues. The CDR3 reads CASSEKVLAGFNEQFF. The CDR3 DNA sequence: TGTGCCAGCAGTGAAAAAGTACTAGCGGGGTTCAATGAGCAGTTCTTC.

CDR3 loop: CASNLRGAIYEQYF. The CDR3 DNA is TGTGCCAGCAACCTCAGGGGGGCGATCTACGAGCAGTACTTC. The chain has TRBV13 and TRBJ2-7; a weak D match, TRBD1 (7 bases). The CDR3 is 14 residues long. V was cut by 7 bases and J by 3 bases, with 16 bases left in between. Germline loops: CDR1 PRHDT, CDR2 FYEKMQ (reference sequence).